The 13 T cell receptor beta chains below come from one sample, sequenced in a study of blood T cell repertoires in COVID-19. TCRdb keeps only in-frame clones here, not all; method: immunoSEQ multiplex PCR. The profile shows about 200,000 clones, around 80% of them singletons. Sequenced sample: peripheral blood. All receptors come from a man in his fifties or sixties with acute or convalescent COVID-19.

The V call is TRBV6-6, the J call TRBJ1-2; 8 bases are a match to TRBD1. The CDR3 length is 14 residues. Germline V gene sequence: CDR1 MNHNY, CDR2 SVGAGI (reference sequence). Losses at the gene ends were 6 bases for V and 2 bases for J; bases not matched to a gene: 5. This chain's CDR3 is CASRPRQGNYGYTF. The CDR3 bases are TGTGCCAGCAGACCCCGACAGGGGAACTATGGCTACACCTTC.

In DNA, the CDR3 is TGTGCCAGCAGTCAGAATCTCGGGGGTTCCTACGAGCAGTACTTC. It encodes CASSQNLGGSYEQYF. This chain uses TRBV6-4 with TRBJ2-7; D is perhaps TRBD2 (6 bases). Germline loops: CDR1 MRHNA, CDR2 SNTAGT. The CDR3 is made up of 15 amino acids. V dropped 5 bases and J dropped 1 base, with 15 bases sitting between them.

DNA of the CDR3: TGTGCGGGGCGCCTGTCTGGGGCCAACGTCCTGACTTTC. It codes for CAGRLSGANVLTF. The chain links TRBV12-3 or TRBV12-4 to TRBJ2-6, with D tentatively TRBD1 (5 bases). The CDR3 spans 13 residues.

The chain combines TRBV20-1 with TRBJ2-3; tentative D call: TRBD1 (5 bases). Germline V gene sequence: CDR1 DFQATT, CDR2 SNEGSKA (reference sequence). The CDR3 consists of 13 residues. V shed 3 bases and J shed 4 bases, with 11 bases lying between them. The CDR3 loop is CSASEQAADTQYF. In DNA, the CDR3 is TGCAGTGCTAGTGAACAGGCCGCAGATACGCAGTATTTT.

The gene calls are TRBV3-1 (or the pseudogene TRBV3-2) and TRBJ1-1, with D unresolved. This CDR3 has 14 residues. Germline loops: CDR1 LGHDT, CDR2 YNNKEL (reference sequence). V dropped 2 bases and J dropped 6 bases, with 13 bases sitting between them. CDR3 nucleotide sequence: TGTGCCAGCAGCCAACTGACGGGGTCCGCTGAAGCTTTCTTT. Amino acids: CASSQLTGSAEAFF.

The gene calls are TRBV19 and TRBJ1-5; D unclear. CDR1 and CDR2 (germline): LNHDA, SQIVND (reference sequence). Trimming took off 6 bases at V and 0 bases at J, with 9 bases between the two ends. The length of the CDR3 is 14 residues. The CDR3 reads CASSGGSSNQPQHF. The CDR3 DNA is TGTGCCAGTAGCGGCGGGAGTAGCAATCAGCCCCAGCATTTT. The full variable domain, in which reference TRBV19 and TRBJ1-5 provide the parts outside the CDR3, is DGGITQSPKYLFRKEGQNVTLSCEQNLNHDAMYWYRQDPGQGLRLIYYSQIVNDFQKGDIAEGYSVSREKKESFPLTVTSAQKNPTAFYLCASSGGSSNQPQHFGDGTRLSIL.

The rearrangement links TRBV2 to TRBJ2-7, with a possible D match to TRBD1 (6 bases). Looked up from germline, CDR1 is SNHLY and CDR2 is FYNNEI. Trimming took off 3 bases at V and 1 base at J, with 13 bases between the two ends. The CDR3 spans 15 residues. CDR3: CASSDRTAVSYEQYF. The CDR3 DNA follows: TGTGCCAGCAGTGATAGGACAGCCGTATCCTACGAGCAGTACTTC.

V gene TRBV4-1 combines with J gene TRBJ1-4; D remains unclear. The CDR3 spans 15 residues. From germline, CDR1 is MGHRA and CDR2 YSYEKL. Between the trimmed V and J ends, which lost 4 bases and 0 bases, there was a span of 9 bases. The CDR3 DNA reads as TGCGCCAGCAGCCGACCAGGTGCAACTAATGAAAAACTGTTTTTT. It encodes CASSRPGATNEKLFF.

The genes are TRBV11-1 and TRBJ1-4, with TRBD1 matching 8 bases. This CDR3 is built from 15 residues. The V gene end was trimmed by 4 bases and the J gene end by 3 bases; junction bases not matched to a gene: 4. Germline assignment: CDR1 SGHAT and CDR2 FQDESV (reference sequence). CDR3 amino acids: CASSSTGVSNEKLFF. The CDR3 DNA is TGTGCCAGCAGCTCGACAGGGGTCTCTAATGAAAAACTGTTTTTT.

In this sample, this clone turned up a few times. CDR3 coding DNA: TGTGCCAGCAGCCTACAGGTCGGCGTAAACTACGAGCAGTACTTC. Protein product: CASSLQVGVNYEQYF. The gene calls are TRBV7-3 and TRBJ2-7, with a tentative D call TRBD1 (5 bases). Per the germline V gene, CDR1 is SGHTA and CDR2 is FQGTGA. With 5 bases removed from V and 3 bases from J, the gap between germline ends came to 17 bases. The CDR3 length is 15 residues.

V gene TRBV29-1 combines with J gene TRBJ1-2; TRBD1 might be the D (6 bases). Trimming removed 6 bases at V and 4 bases at J, with 15 bases between. Per germline, CDR1 SQVTM and CDR2 ANQGSEA. CDR3 length equals 13 residues. This CDR3 reads CSVRGTGIYGYTF. For the CDR3, the DNA is TGCAGCGTGAGGGGTACAGGGATCTATGGCTACACCTTC.

The chain couples TRBV3-1 (or the pseudogene TRBV3-2) to TRBJ2-5; D unclear. V gave up 2 bases and J gave up 1 base, with 2 bases separating them. Germline V gene sequence: CDR1 LGHDT, CDR2 YNNKEL (reference sequence). This CDR3 has 12 amino acids. For the CDR3, the DNA is TGTGCCAGCAGCCAACGCCAAGAGACCCAGTACTTC. Encoded protein: CASSQRQETQYF.

This clone was counted a single time. The chain links TRBV6-1 to TRBJ2-4; 7 bases agree with TRBD2. The V segment lost 3 bases and the J segment 7 bases; nucleotides outside the gene matches: 6. Per germline, CDR1 MNHNS and CDR2 SASEGT. The CDR3 is made up of 14 amino acids. In DNA, the CDR3 is TGTGCCAGCAGTGATCGAGGCGGGAGTAACATTCAGTACTTC. Encoded protein: CASSDRGGSNIQYF.